This T cell receptor beta chain was observed in a study of T cells in Graves' hyperthyroidism and ophthalmopathy. Researchers amplified the TCR beta CDR3 regions from RNA transcripts. Initially, a first-round RT-PCR of the TCR CDR3 employed the HTBI primer set. TCRdb called the multiplex PCR reads again in MiXCR, with one record for every CDR3 protein. This table has some 770,000 distinct CDR3 sequences, about 17% appearing once. This clonotype occurred a few times. Trimming pared 0 bases from V and 7 bases from J, leaving 16 bases between. Germline lookup yields CDR1 LNHDA and CDR2 SQIVND (reference sequence). The CDR3 is made up of 16 amino acids.

Sequences were obtained from blood. The rearrangement links TRBV19 to TRBJ2-1; a possible D gene is TRBD2 (7 bases). The sequence was collected from a man younger than 35 with Graves' hyperthyroidism. The CDR3 DNA reads TGTGCCAGTAGTATAGAAAGCGGAGGGGGGGCTAATGAGCAGTTCTTC. This encodes CASSIESGGGANEQFF.